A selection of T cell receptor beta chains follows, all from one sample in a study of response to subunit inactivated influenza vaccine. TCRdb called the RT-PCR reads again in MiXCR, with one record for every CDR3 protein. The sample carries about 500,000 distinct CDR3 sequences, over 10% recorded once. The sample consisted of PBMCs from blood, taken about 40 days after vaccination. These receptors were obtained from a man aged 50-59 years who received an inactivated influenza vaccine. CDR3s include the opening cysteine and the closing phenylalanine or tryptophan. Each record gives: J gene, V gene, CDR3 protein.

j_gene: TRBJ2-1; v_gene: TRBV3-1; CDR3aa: CASSQVSGGGQFF
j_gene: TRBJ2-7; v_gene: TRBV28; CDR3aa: CASSFLREGSYEQYF
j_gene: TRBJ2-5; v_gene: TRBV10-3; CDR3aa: CAIRLDRLQETQYF
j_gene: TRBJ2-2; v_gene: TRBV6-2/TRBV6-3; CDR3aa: CASSYPARTSGYPGELFF
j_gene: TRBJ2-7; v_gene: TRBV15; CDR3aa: CATSRDTAYEQYF
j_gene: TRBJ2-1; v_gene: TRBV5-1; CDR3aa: CASSAGTGTYNEQFF
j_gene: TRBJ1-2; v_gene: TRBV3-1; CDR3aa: CASSLGFPPDHNYGYTF
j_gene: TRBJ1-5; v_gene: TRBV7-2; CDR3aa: CASSLVGSDQPQHF
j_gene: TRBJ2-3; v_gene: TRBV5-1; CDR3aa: CASSLGTFTDTQYF
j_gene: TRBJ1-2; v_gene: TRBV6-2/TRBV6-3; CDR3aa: CASRNGYGYTF
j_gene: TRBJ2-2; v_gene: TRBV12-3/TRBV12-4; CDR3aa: CASSLVPGSNTGELFF
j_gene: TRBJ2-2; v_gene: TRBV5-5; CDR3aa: CASTTEGHGTYTGELFF
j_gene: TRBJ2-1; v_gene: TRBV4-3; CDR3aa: CASSRETGRNTYNEQFF
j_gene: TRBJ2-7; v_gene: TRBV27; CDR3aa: CASSLTGTRPYEQYF
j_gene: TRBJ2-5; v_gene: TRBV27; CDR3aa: CASSWTHQETQYF
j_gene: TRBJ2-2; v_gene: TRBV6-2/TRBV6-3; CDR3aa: CASSYSLERTVTGELFF
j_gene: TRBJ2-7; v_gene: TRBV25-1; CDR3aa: CGRDYEQYF
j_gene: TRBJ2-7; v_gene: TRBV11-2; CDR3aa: CASSLTSGSGTYEQYF
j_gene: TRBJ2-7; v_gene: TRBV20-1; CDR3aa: CSARVSGYEQYF
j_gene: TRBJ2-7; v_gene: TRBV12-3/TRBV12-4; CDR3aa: CASTPSGAGGSYEQYF
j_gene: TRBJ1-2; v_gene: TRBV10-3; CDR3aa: CAITPDGNYGYTF
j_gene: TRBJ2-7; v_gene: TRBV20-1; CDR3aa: CSASTRTGGFYEQYF
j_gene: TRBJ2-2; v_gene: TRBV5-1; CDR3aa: CASSLTGRNTGELFF
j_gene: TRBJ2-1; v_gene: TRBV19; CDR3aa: CASSTEGQSSYNEQFF
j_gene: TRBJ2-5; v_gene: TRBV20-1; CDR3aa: CSARVLPQGTQYF
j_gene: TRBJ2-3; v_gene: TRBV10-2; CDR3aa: CASNWRASSDTQYF
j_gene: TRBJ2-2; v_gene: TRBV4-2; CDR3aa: CASSQVVGGPGELFF
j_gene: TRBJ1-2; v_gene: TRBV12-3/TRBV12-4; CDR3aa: CASTPYRDPGPYGYTF